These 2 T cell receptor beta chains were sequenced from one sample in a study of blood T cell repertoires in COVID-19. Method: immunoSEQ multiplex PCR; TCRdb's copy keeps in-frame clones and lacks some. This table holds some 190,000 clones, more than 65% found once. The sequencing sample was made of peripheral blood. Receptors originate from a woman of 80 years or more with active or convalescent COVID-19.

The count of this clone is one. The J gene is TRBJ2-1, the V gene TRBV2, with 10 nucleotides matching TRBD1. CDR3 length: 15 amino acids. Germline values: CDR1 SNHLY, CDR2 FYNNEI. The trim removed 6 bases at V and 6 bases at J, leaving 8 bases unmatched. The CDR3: CASRSDRGPINEQFF. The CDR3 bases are TGTGCCAGCAGGTCTGACAGGGGGCCAATCAATGAGCAGTTCTTC.

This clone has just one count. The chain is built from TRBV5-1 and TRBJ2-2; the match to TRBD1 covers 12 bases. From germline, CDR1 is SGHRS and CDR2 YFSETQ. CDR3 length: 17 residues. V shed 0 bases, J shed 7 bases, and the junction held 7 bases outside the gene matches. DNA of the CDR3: TGCGCCAGCAGCTTGGCACCGGGACAGGGGGCCAACGGGGAGCTGTTTTTT. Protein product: CASSLAPGQGANGELFF. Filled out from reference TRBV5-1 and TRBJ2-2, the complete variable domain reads KAGVTQTPRYLIKTRGQQVTLSCSPISGHRSVSWYQQTPGQGLQFLFEYFSETQRNKGNFPGRFSGRQFSNSRSEMNVSTLELGDSALYLCASSLAPGQGANGELFFGEGSRLTVL.